These 9 T cell receptor beta chains came from one sample sequenced in a study of shared clonotypes between healthy human individuals. Profiling relied on immunoSEQ multiplex PCR, and the TCRdb table lists in-frame clones only, not all of them. Found here are roughly 320,000 clones, roughly 91% of them singletons; the top ten hold 16%. The sequenced sample consisted of memory CD8+ T cells sorted from blood. Subset specified: CD45RO+ cells pooled with CCR7-negative TemRA cells. The receptors derive from a man between 18 and 35 years old in good health.

As regards this clone: This may come from a read error, since a much larger clone is one base off. The J gene is TRBJ2-7, the V gene TRBV4-2; 9 nucleotides line up with TRBD1. The J segment lost 2 bases and the V segment lost 1 base, leaving 0 bases of the junction unmatched. Germline CDR1 reads LGHNA; CDR2 reads YNFKEQ. This CDR3 is built from 14 residues. CDR3 sequence: CASSQGQGAYEQYF. Written as DNA, the CDR3 is TGTGCCAGCAGCCAAGGACAGGGGGCCTACGAGCAGTACTTC.

V gene TRBV13 combines with J gene TRBJ2-7, with 10 bases fitting TRBD2. The CDR3 runs 15 residues. The germline CDR1 and CDR2 sequences are PRHDT and FYEKMQ (reference sequence). The V segment lost 9 bases and the J segment 0 bases; nucleotides outside the gene matches: 8. The CDR3 protein is CARKSGRVRSYEQYF. In DNA, the CDR3 is TGTGCCAGGAAGAGCGGGAGGGTTCGCTCCTACGAGCAGTACTTC.

The CDR3 is CASSPTGGVGYGYTF. CDR3 DNA: TGTGCCAGCAGTCCGACAGGGGGCGTTGGCTATGGCTACACCTTC. The J gene is TRBJ1-2, the V gene TRBV27, with 10 positions matching TRBD1. The germline CDR1 and CDR2 sequences are MNHEY and SMNVEV (reference sequence). The junction had 7 bases not matched to a gene; V was cut back by 5 bases and J by 4 bases. The CDR3 runs 15 residues.

The J gene is TRBJ2-1, the V gene TRBV28, with 12 nucleotides matching TRBD2. The CDR3 spans 15 residues. Losses at the gene ends were 2 bases for V and 6 bases for J; bases not matched to a gene: 2. Germline values: CDR1 MDHEN, CDR2 SYDVKM. CDR3 loop: CASSLTGLAGNEQFF. The CDR3 DNA reads as TGTGCCAGCAGTTTAACGGGACTAGCGGGCAATGAGCAGTTCTTC.

The rearrangement links TRBV10-3 to TRBJ1-1, with 7 positions matching TRBD1. The CDR3 consists of 12 residues. With 6 bases clipped from V and 8 bases from J, the junction kept 6 bases outside the gene matches. From germline, CDR1 is ENHRY and CDR2 SYGVKD. The CDR3 here is CAISDTGAEAFF. CDR3 coding DNA: TGTGCCATCAGCGATACAGGGGCCGAAGCTTTCTTT.

The chain recombines TRBV9 with TRBJ2-1; D uncertain. This CDR3 region has 13 residues. Germline CDR1 SGDLS, CDR2 YYNGEE. The ends were cut back, 0 bases at V and 7 bases at J, with 8 bases in the middle. The CDR3 loop is CASSVVVGNEQFF. CDR3 in DNA: TGTGCCAGCAGCGTAGTGGTGGGGAATGAGCAGTTCTTC. The full variable domain, rest sourced from reference TRBV9 and TRBJ2-1, is DSGVTQTPKHLITATGQRVTLRCSPRSGDLSVYWYQQSLDQGLQFLIQYYNGEERAKGNILERFSAQQFPDLHSELNLSSLELGDSALYFCASSVVVGNEQFFGPGTRLTVL.

The gene calls are TRBV7-2 and TRBJ2-5; D ambiguous. The CDR3 contains 13 residues. Germline CDR1 reads SGHTA; CDR2 reads FQGNSA. Trimming stripped 5 bases from V and 5 bases from J, with 12 bases between. CDR3 DNA sequence: TGTGCCAGCAGCCCCTCCCTGGCGGAGACCCAGTACTTC. Translation gives CASSPSLAETQYF.

The V and J genes are TRBV6-1 and TRBJ2-7; D may match TRBD1 or TRBD2 (5 bases each). V was shortened by 8 bases and J by 1 base, with 9 bases between the two germline ends. This CDR3 has 12 amino acids. Per germline, CDR1 MNHNS and CDR2 SASEGT. The CDR3 DNA follows: TGTGCCAGCGGGACGTGGTCCTACGAGCAGTACTTC. It yields the protein CASGTWSYEQYF.

The genes are TRBV7-9 and TRBJ2-5; D may be TRBD2 (5 bases). Trimming took off 5 bases at V and 5 bases at J, with 12 bases between the two ends. The CDR3 extends over 13 amino acids. The germline V gene has CDR1 SEHNR and CDR2 FQNEAQ (reference sequence). CDR3 in amino acids: CASSPRGYETQYF. The CDR3 nucleotides read TGTGCCAGCAGCCCACGGGGTTACGAGACCCAGTACTTC.